This TCR beta chain was captured in a study of T cells in Graves' hyperthyroidism and ophthalmopathy. A note on this clonotype: Its antigen is still unknown.

Authors of the study amplified TCR beta CDR3 regions from RNA transcripts. Using the HTBI primer set, a first-round RT-PCR was run on the TCR CDR3. TCRdb passed the multiplex PCR reads through MiXCR, listing each CDR3 protein once. There are around 600,000 distinct CDR3 sequences in the sample; about 45% occur only once, and about 7.7% lies in the top ten. The study's findings and limits: Blood also carried most thyroid clonotypes expanded above 0.001. Ophthalmopathy cases were set apart from stable hyperthyroidism by a 13 V-J model. The model predicted ophthalmopathy a median roughly 6.3 months before onset.

Those patients with uncontrolled infection, other autoimmune disease, pregnancy or lactation were excluded. CDR3 length: 15 amino acids. The V segment lost 6 bases and the J segment 6 bases; nucleotides outside the gene matches: 11. CDR1 and CDR2 from the germline V gene are DFQATT and SNEGSKA (reference sequence). The rearrangement uses TRBV20-1 and TRBJ1-4, with TRBD1 identical over 9 bases. Input material: peripheral blood or thyroid tissue (not recorded which). The clonotype was recovered from an adult man with Graves' disease, either hyperthyroidism or ophthalmopathy (not recorded which). In DNA form, the CDR3 reads TGCAGTGCGGAAGGGACAGGGATTCAATATGAAAAACTGTTTTTT. It encodes CSAEGTGIQYEKLFF.